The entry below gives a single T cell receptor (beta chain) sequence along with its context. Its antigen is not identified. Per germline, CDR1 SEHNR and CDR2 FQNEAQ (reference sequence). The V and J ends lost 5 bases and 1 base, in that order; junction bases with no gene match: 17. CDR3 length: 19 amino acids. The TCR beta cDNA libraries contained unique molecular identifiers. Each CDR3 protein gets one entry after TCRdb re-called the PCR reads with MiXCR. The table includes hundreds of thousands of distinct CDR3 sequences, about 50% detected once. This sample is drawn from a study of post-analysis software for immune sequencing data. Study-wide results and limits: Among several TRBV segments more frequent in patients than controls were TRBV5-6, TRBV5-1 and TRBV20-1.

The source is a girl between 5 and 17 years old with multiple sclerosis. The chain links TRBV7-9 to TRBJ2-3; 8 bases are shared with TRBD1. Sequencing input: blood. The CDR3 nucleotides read TGTGCCAGCAGCCCCTTAGTAAGTGGACAGGGCTTACGCACAGATACGCAGTATTTT. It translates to CASSPLVSGQGLRTDTQYF.